This T cell receptor beta chain came from a study of cytotoxic CD8 clonotypes in ibrutinib-treated CLL. Study summary: Recorded responses included about 25 partial and 2 complete; following median roughly 74 months, approximately 15 stayed remitted and roughly 12 progressed.

Study observations and caveats: Clonality, elevated at ibrutinib response, dropped back toward baseline at progression. Baseline clonality exceeded age-matched healthy donors and tracked circulating CD8+ T-cell counts.

Deep sequencing aimed at 1 in 200,000 to 1 in 1 million T cells' resolution. TCRdb's table, derived via immunoSEQ multiplex PCR, lists solely in-frame clones and lacks some. The sample includes around 25,000 clones, 55% to 70% seen only once; the top ten take roughly half. About this clone: The antigen remains undetermined.

The TCR was taken from a human donor with chronic lymphocytic leukemia. The source material was PBMCs, sampled at disease progression, from a patient treated with ibrutinib.

The DNA for the CDR3 is TGTGCCAGCAGCGTAGACAGGGGGCCCGGGGAAAAACTGTTTTTT. It yields the protein CASSVDRGPGEKLFF. V and J are TRBV9 and TRBJ1-4; TRBD1 agrees at 9 bases. Trimming took 0 bases from V and 8 from J; bases not matched to a gene: 5. Germline V gene lookup returns CDR1 SGDLS and CDR2 YYNGEE. The CDR3 runs to 15 residues.